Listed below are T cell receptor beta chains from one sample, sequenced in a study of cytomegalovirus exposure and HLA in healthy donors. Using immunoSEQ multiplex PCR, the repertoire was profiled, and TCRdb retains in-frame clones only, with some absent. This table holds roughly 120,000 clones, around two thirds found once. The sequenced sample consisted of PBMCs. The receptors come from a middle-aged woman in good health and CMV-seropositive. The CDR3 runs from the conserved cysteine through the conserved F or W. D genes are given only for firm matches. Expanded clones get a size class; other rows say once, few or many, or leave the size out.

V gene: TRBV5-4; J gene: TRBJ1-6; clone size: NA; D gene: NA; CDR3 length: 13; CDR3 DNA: TGTGCCAGCAGCCCCCGACTAGATTCACCCCTCCACTTT; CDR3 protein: CASSPRLDSPLHF
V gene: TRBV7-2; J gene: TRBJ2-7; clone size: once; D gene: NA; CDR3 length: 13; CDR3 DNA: TGTGCCAGCAGCTTAGTTGGTATCGGGGAGCAGTACTTC; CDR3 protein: CASSLVGIGEQYF
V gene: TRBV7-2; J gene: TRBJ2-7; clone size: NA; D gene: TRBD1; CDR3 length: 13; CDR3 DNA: TGTGCCAGCAGCCGACAGGGTGGTTACGAGCAGTACTTC; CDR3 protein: CASSRQGGYEQYF
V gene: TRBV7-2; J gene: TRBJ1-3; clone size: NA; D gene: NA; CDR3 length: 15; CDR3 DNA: TGTGCCAGCAGCTTAGAGGGGTTCTCTGGAAACACCATATATTTT; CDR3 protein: CASSLEGFSGNTIYF
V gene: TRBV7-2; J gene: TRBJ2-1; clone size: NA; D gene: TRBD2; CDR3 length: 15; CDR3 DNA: TGTGCCAGCAGCGTAACTAGCGGGGGCTACAATGAGCAGTTCTTC; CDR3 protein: CASSVTSGGYNEQFF
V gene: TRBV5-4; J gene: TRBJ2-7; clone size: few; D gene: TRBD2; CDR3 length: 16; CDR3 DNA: TGTGCCAGCAGCCGGGGACTAGCGGGGGGGCAGGCCGAGCAGTACTTC; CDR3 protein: CASSRGLAGGQAEQYF
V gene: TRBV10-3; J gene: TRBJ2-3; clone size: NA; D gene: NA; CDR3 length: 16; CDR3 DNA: TGTGCCACAACCGTAGTTTCGGGGGGCCAGGCAGATACGCAGTATTTT; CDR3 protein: CATTVVSGGQADTQYF
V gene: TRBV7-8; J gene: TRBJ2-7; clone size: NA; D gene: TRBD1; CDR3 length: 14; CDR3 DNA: TGTGCCAGCAGCCTTGGACAGGCCCCCTACGAGCAGTACTTC; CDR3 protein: CASSLGQAPYEQYF
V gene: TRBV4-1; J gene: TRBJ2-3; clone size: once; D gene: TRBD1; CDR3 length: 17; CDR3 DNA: TGCGCCAGCAGCCGCTCACCGGGACAGGGGATTGTAGATACGCAGTATTTT; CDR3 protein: CASSRSPGQGIVDTQYF
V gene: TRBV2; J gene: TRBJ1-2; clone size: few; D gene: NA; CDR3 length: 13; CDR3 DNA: TGTGCCAGCAGTGAATACAGTTACTATGGCTACACCTTC; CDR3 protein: CASSEYSYYGYTF
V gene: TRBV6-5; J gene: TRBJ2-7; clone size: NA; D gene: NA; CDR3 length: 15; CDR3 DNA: TGTGCCAGCAGTTACGCGAGCGGTTCCTACTACGAGCAGTACTTC; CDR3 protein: CASSYASGSYYEQYF
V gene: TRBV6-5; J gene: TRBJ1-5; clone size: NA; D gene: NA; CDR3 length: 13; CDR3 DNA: TGTGCCAGCAGTTCCCGGGGTTATCAGCCCCAGCATTTT; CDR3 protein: CASSSRGYQPQHF
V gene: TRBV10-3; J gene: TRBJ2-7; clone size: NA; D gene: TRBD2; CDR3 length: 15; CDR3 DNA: TGTGCCATCAGTGAACTAAGCGGGGATCCCTACGAGCAGTACTTC; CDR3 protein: CAISELSGDPYEQYF
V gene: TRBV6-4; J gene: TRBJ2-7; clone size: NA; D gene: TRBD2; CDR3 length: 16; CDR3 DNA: TGTGCCAGCAGTGATAGGTCCCCGAGCGGGGGCTACGAGCAGTACTTC; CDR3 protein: CASSDRSPSGGYEQYF
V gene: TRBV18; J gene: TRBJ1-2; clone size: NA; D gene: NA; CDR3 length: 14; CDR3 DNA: TGTGCCAGCTCACCACCGGGCAGGGCCGTTGGCTACACCTTC; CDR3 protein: CASSPPGRAVGYTF
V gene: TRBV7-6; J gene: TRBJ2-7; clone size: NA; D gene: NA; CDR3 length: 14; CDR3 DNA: TGTGCCAGCAGCTTACGCTGGGGGGGCGACGAGCAGTACTTC; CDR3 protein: CASSLRWGGDEQYF
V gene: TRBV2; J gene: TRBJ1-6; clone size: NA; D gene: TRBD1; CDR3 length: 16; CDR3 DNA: TGTGCCAGCAGTGGATCAGGGACAGCCTATAATTCACCCCTCCACTTT; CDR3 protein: CASSGSGTAYNSPLHF
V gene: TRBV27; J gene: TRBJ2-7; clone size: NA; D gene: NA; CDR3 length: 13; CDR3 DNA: TGTGCCAGCACCAGCTGGACATCCAGGGAGCAGTACTTC; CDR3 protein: CASTSWTSREQYF
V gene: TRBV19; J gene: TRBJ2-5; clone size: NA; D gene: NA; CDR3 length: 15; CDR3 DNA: TGTGCCAGTAGCCTCCCGTCCAGGGGCCAAGAGACCCAGTACTTC; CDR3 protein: CASSLPSRGQETQYF
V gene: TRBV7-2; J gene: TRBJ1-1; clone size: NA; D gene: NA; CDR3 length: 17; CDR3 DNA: TGTGCCAGCAGCTTAGAAGGTAGCAGCCTTTACAACACTGAAGCTTTCTTT; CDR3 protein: CASSLEGSSLYNTEAFF
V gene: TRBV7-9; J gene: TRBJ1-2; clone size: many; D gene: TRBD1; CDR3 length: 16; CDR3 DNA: TGTGCCAGCAGCTTGAAGGACAGGGAGTTCCACTATGGCTACACCTTC; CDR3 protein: CASSLKDREFHYGYTF
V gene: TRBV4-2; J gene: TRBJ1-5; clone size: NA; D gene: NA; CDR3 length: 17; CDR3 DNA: TGTGCCAGCAGCCAATTACAGGGAAGGGGCGCCAATCAGCCCCAGCATTTT; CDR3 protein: CASSQLQGRGANQPQHF
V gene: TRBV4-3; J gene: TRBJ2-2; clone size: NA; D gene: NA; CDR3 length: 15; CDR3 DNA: TGCGCCAGCAGCCAAGATCGGGGGTTCACCGGGGAGCTGTTTTTT; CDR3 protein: CASSQDRGFTGELFF
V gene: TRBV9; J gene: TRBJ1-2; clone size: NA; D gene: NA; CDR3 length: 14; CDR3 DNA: TGTGCCAGCAGCGCCTTGAAGGGGGGGCTCGGCTACACCTTC; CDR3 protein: CASSALKGGLGYTF
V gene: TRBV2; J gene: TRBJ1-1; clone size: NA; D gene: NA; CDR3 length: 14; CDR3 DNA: TGTGCCAGCCGAGATAGAAGAATGAACACTGAAGCTTTCTTT; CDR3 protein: CASRDRRMNTEAFF
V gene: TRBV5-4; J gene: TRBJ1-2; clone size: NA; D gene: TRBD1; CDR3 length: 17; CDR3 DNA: TGTGCCAGCAGCCCCCACCCCGGGACAGCAAGTAACTATGGCTACACCTTC; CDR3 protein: CASSPHPGTASNYGYTF